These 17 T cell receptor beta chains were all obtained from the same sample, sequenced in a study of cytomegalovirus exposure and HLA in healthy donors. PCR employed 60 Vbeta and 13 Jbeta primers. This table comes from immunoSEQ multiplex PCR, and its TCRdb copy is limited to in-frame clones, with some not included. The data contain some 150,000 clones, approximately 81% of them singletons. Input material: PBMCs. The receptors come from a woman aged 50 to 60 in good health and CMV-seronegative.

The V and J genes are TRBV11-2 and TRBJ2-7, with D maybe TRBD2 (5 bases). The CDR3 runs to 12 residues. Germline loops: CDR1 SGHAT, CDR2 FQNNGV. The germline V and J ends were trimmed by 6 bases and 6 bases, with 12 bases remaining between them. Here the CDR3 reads CASRKAALEQYF. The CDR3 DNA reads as TGTGCCAGCAGAAAAGCGGCTCTCGAGCAGTACTTC.

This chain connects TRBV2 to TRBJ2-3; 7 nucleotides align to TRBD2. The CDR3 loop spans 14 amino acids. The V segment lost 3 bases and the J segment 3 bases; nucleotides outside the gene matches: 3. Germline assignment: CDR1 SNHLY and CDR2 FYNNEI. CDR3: CASSDTSVTDTQYF. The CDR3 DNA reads TGTGCCAGCAGTGATACTAGCGTGACAGATACGCAGTATTTT.

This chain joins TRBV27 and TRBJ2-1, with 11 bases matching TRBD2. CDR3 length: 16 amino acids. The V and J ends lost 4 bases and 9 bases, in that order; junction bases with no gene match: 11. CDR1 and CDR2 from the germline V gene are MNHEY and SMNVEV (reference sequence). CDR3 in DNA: TGTGCCAGCAGTTCGCTAGCGGGGGGTATGAGTGGTGAGCAGTTCTTC. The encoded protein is CASSSLAGGMSGEQFF.

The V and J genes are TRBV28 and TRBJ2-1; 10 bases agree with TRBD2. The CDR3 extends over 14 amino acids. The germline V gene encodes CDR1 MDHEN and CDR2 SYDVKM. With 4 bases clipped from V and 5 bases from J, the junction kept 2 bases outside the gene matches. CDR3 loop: CASSWTSGNNEQFF. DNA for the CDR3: TGTGCCAGCAGTTGGACTAGCGGCAACAATGAGCAGTTCTTC. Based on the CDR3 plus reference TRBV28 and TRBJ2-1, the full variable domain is DVKVTQSSRYLVKRTGEKVFLECVQDMDHENMFWYRQDPGLGLRLIYFSYDVKMKEKGDIPEGYSVSREKKERFSLILESASTNQTSMYLCASSWTSGNNEQFFGPGTRLTVL.

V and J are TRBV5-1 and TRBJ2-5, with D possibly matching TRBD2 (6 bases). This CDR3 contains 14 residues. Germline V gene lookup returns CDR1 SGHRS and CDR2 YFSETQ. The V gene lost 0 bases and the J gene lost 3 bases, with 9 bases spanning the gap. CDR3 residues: CASSLVGEEETQYF. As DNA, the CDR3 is TGCGCCAGCAGCTTGGTAGGGGAGGAAGAGACCCAGTACTTC. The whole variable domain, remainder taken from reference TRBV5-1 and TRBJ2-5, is KAGVTQTPRYLIKTRGQQVTLSCSPISGHRSVSWYQQTPGQGLQFLFEYFSETQRNKGNFPGRFSGRQFSNSRSEMNVSTLELGDSALYLCASSLVGEEETQYFGPGTRLLVL.

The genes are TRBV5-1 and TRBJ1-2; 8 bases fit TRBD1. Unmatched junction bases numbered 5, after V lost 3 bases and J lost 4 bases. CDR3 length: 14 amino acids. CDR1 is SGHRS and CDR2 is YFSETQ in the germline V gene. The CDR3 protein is CASSSGQEGYGYTF. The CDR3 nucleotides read TGCGCCAGCAGCTCGGGACAGGAGGGCTATGGCTACACCTTC.

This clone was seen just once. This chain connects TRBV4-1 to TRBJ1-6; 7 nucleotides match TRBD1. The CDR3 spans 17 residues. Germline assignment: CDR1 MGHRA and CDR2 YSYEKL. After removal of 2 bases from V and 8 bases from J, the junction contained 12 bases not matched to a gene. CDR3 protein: CASSQPAGTVSYSPLHF. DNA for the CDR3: TGCGCCAGCAGCCAACCGGCCGGGACAGTATCGTATTCACCCCTCCACTTT.

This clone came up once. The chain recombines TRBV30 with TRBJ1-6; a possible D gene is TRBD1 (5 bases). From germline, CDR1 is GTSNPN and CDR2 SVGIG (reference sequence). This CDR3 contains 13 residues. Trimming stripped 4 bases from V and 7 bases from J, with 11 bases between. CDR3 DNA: TGTGCCTGGACCGGGAGGGACAATTCACCCCTCCACTTT. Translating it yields CAWTGRDNSPLHF.

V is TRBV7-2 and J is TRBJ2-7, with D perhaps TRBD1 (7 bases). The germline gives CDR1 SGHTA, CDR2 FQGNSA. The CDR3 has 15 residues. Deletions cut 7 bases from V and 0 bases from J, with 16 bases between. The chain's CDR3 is CASTDSGGSSYEQYF. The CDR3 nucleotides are TGTGCCAGCACCGACTCAGGGGGGAGCTCCTACGAGCAGTACTTC.

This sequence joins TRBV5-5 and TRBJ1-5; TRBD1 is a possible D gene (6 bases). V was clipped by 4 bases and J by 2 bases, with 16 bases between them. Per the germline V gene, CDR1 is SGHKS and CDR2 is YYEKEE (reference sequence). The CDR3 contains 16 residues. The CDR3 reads CASSPGQFPGNQPQHF. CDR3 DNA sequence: TGTGCCAGCAGCCCAGGACAGTTCCCTGGCAATCAGCCCCAGCATTTT.

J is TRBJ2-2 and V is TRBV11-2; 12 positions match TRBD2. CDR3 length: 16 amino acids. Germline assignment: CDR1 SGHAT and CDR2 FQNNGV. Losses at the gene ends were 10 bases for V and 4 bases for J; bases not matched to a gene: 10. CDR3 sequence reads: CATRLAGGPGTGELFF. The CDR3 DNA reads TGTGCCACCAGGCTAGCGGGAGGGCCGGGCACCGGGGAGCTGTTTTTT.

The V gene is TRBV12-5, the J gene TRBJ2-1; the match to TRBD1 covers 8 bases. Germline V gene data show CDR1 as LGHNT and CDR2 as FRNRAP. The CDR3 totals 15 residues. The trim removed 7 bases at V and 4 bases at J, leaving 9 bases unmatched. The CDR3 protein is CASAHSGGIYNEQFF. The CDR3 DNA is TGTGCTAGTGCACACTCAGGGGGCATTTACAATGAGCAGTTCTTC.

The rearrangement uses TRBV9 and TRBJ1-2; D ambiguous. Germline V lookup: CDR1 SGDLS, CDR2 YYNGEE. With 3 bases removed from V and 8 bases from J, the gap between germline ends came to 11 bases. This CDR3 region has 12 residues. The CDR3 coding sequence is TGTGCCAGCAGCGGACGGACTGTGGGCTACACCTTC. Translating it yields CASSGRTVGYTF.

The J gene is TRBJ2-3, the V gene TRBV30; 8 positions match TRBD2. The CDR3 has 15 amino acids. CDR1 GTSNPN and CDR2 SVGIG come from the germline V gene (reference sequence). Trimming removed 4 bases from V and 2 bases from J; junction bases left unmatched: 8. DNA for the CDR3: TGTGCCTGGAACGGGGGGCGGGGGGCCACAGATACGCAGTATTTT. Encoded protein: CAWNGGRGATDTQYF. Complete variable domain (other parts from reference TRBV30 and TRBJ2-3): SQTIHQWPATLVQPVGSPLSLECTVEGTSNPNLYWYRQAAGRGLQLLFYSVGIGQISSEVPQNLSASRPQDRQFILSSKKLLLSDSGFYLCAWNGGRGATDTQYFGPGTRLTVL.

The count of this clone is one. This CDR3 is CASSWTGTGTDTQYF. Written as DNA, the CDR3 is TGCGCCAGCAGCTGGACCGGGACAGGGACAGATACGCAGTATTTT. V is TRBV5-1 and J is TRBJ2-3, with TRBD1 identical over 9 bases. V lost 3 bases, J lost 3 bases, and 5 bases stayed unmatched. The length of the CDR3 is 15 residues. Germline V gene data show CDR1 as SGHRS and CDR2 as YFSETQ. The complete variable domain, with remaining parts taken from reference TRBV5-1 and TRBJ2-3, reads KAGVTQTPRYLIKTRGQQVTLSCSPISGHRSVSWYQQTPGQGLQFLFEYFSETQRNKGNFPGRFSGRQFSNSRSEMNVSTLELGDSALYLCASSWTGTGTDTQYFGPGTRLTVL.

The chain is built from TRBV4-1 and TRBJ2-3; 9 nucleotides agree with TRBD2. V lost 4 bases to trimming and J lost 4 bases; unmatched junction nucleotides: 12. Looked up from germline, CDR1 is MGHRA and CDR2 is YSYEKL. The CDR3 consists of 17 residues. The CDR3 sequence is CASSPLWASGAADTQYF. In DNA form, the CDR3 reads TGCGCCAGCAGCCCACTGTGGGCTAGCGGGGCGGCAGATACGCAGTATTTT.

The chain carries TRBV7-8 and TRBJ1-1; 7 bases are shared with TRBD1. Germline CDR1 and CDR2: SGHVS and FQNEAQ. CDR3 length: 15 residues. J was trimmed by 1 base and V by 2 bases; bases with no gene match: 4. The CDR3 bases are TGTGCCAGCAGCTTATCCCGGACAGGGAACACTGAAGCTTTCTTT. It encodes CASSLSRTGNTEAFF.